This is a list of T cell receptor beta chains from one sample in a study of HIV-infected patients and healthy controls. TCRdb processed the 5' RACE reads anew with MiXCR; each CDR3 protein has one entry. The table has around 19,000 distinct CDR3 sequences, around 9.3% seen once. Sequencing was done on a sample of blood. All receptors derive from an adult in good health. CDR3s include the opening cysteine and the closing phenylalanine or tryptophan. D genes are given only for firm matches. Clone sizes are given selectively: once, few, many, or a class where the clone is expanded.

d_call	clone_size	v_call	j_call	cdr3_aa	cdr3_nt
TRBD2	.	TRBV12-3/TRBV12-4	TRBJ2-5	CASSLARLAGKETQYF	TGTGCCAGCAGTTTAGCGCGACTAGCGGGAAAAGAGACCCAGTACTTC
.	many	TRBV14	TRBJ2-7	CASSQDLGQGSYEQYF	TGTGCCAGCAGCCAAGATCTGGGGCAGGGCTCCTACGAGCAGTACTTC
.	many	TRBV9	TRBJ1-1	CASSPQRGTFF	TGTGCCAGCAGCCCCCAACGGGGGACTTTCTTT
.	.	TRBV27	TRBJ1-2	CASSLFPGLAYGYTF	TGTGCCAGCAGTTTATTTCCAGGGCTAGCCTATGGCTACACCTTC
.	many	TRBV10-3	TRBJ2-5	CAIRTTTQETQYF	TGTGCCATCAGGACGACAACCCAAGAGACCCAGTACTTC
.	medium-sized	TRBV7-2	TRBJ1-6	CASSFRNSPLHF	TGTGCCAGCAGCTTCAGAAATTCACCCCTCCACTTT
.	many	TRBV6-5	TRBJ2-6	CASSQKGSVLTF	TGTGCCAGCAGTCAGAAAGGGAGCGTCCTGACTTTC
.	many	TRBV12-3/TRBV12-4	TRBJ1-1	CASSEVGTEAFF	TGTGCCAGCTCGGAGGTGGGCACTGAAGCTTTCTTT
.	many	TRBV3-1	TRBJ1-3	CASSHHSDSGNTIYF	TGTGCCAGCAGCCATCATAGCGACTCTGGAAACACCATATATTTT
TRBD2	many	TRBV4-3	TRBJ2-5	CASSQELAGEKETQYF	TGCGCCAGCAGCCAAGAGCTAGCGGGAGAGAAGGAGACCCAGTACTTC
.	medium-sized	TRBV4-2	TRBJ1-4	CASSQDLGLRISTNEKLFF	TGTGCCAGCAGCCAAGATTTGGGCCTGCGAATATCAACTAATGAAAAACTGTTTTTT
.	few	TRBV19	TRBJ2-5	CASRQAGETQYF	TGTGCCAGCCGACAGGCGGGCGAGACCCAGTACTTC
TRBD2	many	TRBV7-8	TRBJ2-5	CASSLGGGRAVETQYF	TGTGCCAGCAGCTTAGGTGGCGGGAGGGCCGTGGAGACCCAGTACTTC
.	.	TRBV11-2	TRBJ2-3	CASSRRQVTRNTQYF	TGTGCCAGCAGCCGGAGACAGGTGACACGGAATACGCAGTATTTT
.	many	TRBV7-3	TRBJ1-1	CASSLQMNTEAFF	TGTGCCAGCAGCTTGCAGATGAACACTGAAGCTTTCTTT
.	.	TRBV30	TRBJ1-5	CAWSATPVNQPQHF	TGTGCCTGGAGTGCGACACCAGTGAATCAGCCCCAGCATTTT
.	many	TRBV6-5	TRBJ2-4	CASSSQGRQNIQYF	TGTGCCAGCAGTTCCCAGGGAAGACAAAACATTCAGTACTTC
.	.	TRBV7-6	TRBJ2-2	CASSPQTPAGGDTGELFF	TGTGCCAGCAGCCCCCAGACCCCCGCCGGTGGGGACACCGGGGAGCTGTTTTTT
.	many	TRBV12-3/TRBV12-4	TRBJ1-2	CASSFRNYGYTF	TGTGCCAGCAGTTTTAGGAACTATGGCTACACCTTC
.	many	TRBV29-1	TRBJ1-4	CSVTGHDGSEKLFF	TGCAGCGTGACGGGACACGATGGAAGTGAAAAACTGTTTTTT
.	many	TRBV7-2	TRBJ2-6	CASSSGASGANVLTF	TGTGCCAGCAGCTCCGGGGCATCTGGGGCCAACGTCCTGACTTTC
.	.	TRBV5-8	TRBJ2-3	CASSFRTGTDTQYF	TGTGCCAGCAGCTTTAGGACCGGCACAGATACGCAGTATTTT
.	many	TRBV28	TRBJ2-7	CASRRSGTLYEQYF	TGTGCCAGCAGACGATCCGGGACACTATACGAGCAGTACTTC
.	many	TRBV7-2	TRBJ2-1	CASSLESARGYNEQFF	TGTGCCAGCAGCTTAGAATCGGCCCGGGGTTACAATGAGCAGTTCTTC
.	many	TRBV3-1	TRBJ2-5	CASSQVQSGETQYF	TGTGCCAGCAGCCAAGTTCAGAGCGGGGAGACCCAGTACTTC
TRBD2	few	TRBV12-3/TRBV12-4	TRBJ2-1	CASSDNSLAGGAYNEQFF	TGTGCCAGCAGCGACAACTCACTAGCGGGAGGGGCCTACAATGAGCAGTTCTTC
TRBD2	.	TRBV10-3	TRBJ2-1	CAISSLGGIPYNEQFF	TGTGCCATCAGTAGCTTGGGAGGGATACCCTACAATGAGCAGTTCTTC
.	many	TRBV9	TRBJ1-6	CASSVDAVPYNSPLHF	TGTGCCAGCAGCGTAGACGCCGTCCCTTATAATTCACCCCTCCACTTT
.	few	TRBV6-2/TRBV6-3	TRBJ1-1	CASSYGQNTEAFF	TGTGCCAGCAGTTACGGGCAGAACACTGAAGCTTTCTTT
.	many	TRBV7-9	TRBJ2-1	CASSLSGTNYNEQFF	TGTGCCAGCAGCTTAAGCGGAACTAACTACAATGAGCAGTTCTTC
TRBD2	.	TRBV5-1	TRBJ2-7	CASTPGLAVYEQYF	TGCGCCAGCACCCCGGGACTAGCGGTCTACGAGCAGTACTTC
.	medium-sized	TRBV7-3	TRBJ2-6	CASSQSGANVLTF	TGTGCCAGCAGCCAATCTGGGGCCAACGTCCTGACTTTC
.	.	TRBV5-1	TRBJ2-6	CASSSGAGLSGANVLTF	TGCGCCAGCAGCTCCGGCGCAGGGTTATCTGGGGCCAACGTCCTGACTTTC
.	many	TRBV6-6	TRBJ1-5	CASRRTELSNQPQHF	TGTGCCAGCAGACGGACAGAACTTAGCAATCAGCCCCAGCATTTT
.	few	TRBV7-8	TRBJ2-7	CASSLLAREQYF	TGTGCCAGCAGCTTACTGGCTCGGGAGCAGTACTTC
TRBD2	many	TRBV6-2/TRBV6-3	TRBJ2-3	CASSADPAGSTDTQYF	TGTGCCAGCAGTGCCGACCCAGCGGGGTCCACAGATACGCAGTATTTT
TRBD2	many	TRBV7-9	TRBJ2-1	CASSLSGRYIEQFF	TGTGCCAGCAGCTTAAGCGGGAGATACATTGAGCAGTTCTTC
.	many	TRBV19	TRBJ2-1	CASRGPSLNEQFF	TGTGCCAGTAGGGGTCCGTCCCTCAATGAGCAGTTCTTC
.	.	TRBV1	TRBJ2-2	CTSSQERRGEPANTGELFF	TGCACCAGCAGCCAAGAAAGGCGGGGCGAACCCGCGAACACCGGGGAGCTGTTTTTT
TRBD1	medium-sized	TRBV25-1	TRBJ2-7	CASSRDSSYEQYF	TGTGCCAGCAGCCGGGACAGCTCCTACGAGCAGTACTTC
.	many	TRBV29-1	TRBJ2-1	CSVDGIGGHEQFF	TGCAGCGTTGACGGTATCGGGGGGCATGAGCAGTTCTTC
TRBD2	medium-sized	TRBV7-9	TRBJ2-5	CASSRRTSGRETQYF	TGTGCCAGCAGCAGAAGGACTAGCGGGAGAGAGACCCAGTACTTC
.	medium-sized	TRBV4-3	TRBJ2-7	CASSQDPDGESYEQYF	TGCGCCAGCAGCCAAGACCCCGACGGGGAGTCCTACGAGCAGTACTTC
.	many	TRBV3-1	TRBJ2-2	CASSQVARGELFF	TGTGCCAGCAGCCAAGTTGCCCGAGGGGAGCTGTTTTTT
.	.	TRBV19	TRBJ1-4	CASSTRPDGEKLFF	TGTGCCAGTAGTACCCGACCGGACGGCGAAAAACTGTTTTTT
.	medium-sized	TRBV27	TRBJ2-3	CASSPHYTDTQYF	TGTGCCAGCAGTCCACACTACACAGATACGCAGTATTTT
.	many	TRBV5-4	TRBJ2-7	CASSRWTGPYEQYF	TGTGCCAGCAGCCGATGGACTGGACCGTACGAGCAGTACTTC
.	medium-sized	TRBV4-2	TRBJ2-5	CASSQEWWAEETQYF	TGTGCCAGCAGCCAGGAATGGTGGGCAGAAGAGACCCAGTACTTC
TRBD1	many	TRBV5-1	TRBJ1-2	CASSPRQGDYGYTF	TGCGCCAGCAGCCCCCGACAGGGAGACTATGGCTACACCTTC
.	many	TRBV4-3	TRBJ2-4	CASSQSWDPGANIQYF	TGCGCCAGCAGCCAAAGCTGGGACCCCGGGGCAAACATTCAGTACTTC